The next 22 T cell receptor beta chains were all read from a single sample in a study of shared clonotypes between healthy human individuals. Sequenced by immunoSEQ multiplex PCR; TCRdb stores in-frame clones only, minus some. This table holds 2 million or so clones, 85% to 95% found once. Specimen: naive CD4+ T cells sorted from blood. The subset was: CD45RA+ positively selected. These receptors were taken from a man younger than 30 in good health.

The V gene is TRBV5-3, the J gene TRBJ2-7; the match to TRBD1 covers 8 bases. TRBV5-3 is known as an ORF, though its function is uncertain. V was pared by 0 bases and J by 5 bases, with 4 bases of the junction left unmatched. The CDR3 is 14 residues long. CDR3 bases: TGTGCCAGAAGCTTGGGGACAGGGAGCCACGAGCAGTACTTC. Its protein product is CARSLGTGSHEQYF.

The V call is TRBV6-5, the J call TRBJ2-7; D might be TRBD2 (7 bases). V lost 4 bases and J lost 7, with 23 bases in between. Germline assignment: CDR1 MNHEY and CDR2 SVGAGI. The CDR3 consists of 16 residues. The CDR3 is CASSSPGGGRSREQYF. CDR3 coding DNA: TGTGCCAGCAGTTCCCCCGGGGGCGGGAGAAGTCGGGAGCAGTACTTC.

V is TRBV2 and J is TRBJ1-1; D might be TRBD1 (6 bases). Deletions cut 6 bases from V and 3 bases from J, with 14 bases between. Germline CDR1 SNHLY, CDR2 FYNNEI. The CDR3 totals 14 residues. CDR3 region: CASSGQLRDTEAFF. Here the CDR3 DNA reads TGTGCCAGCAGCGGACAGTTAAGGGACACTGAAGCTTTCTTT.

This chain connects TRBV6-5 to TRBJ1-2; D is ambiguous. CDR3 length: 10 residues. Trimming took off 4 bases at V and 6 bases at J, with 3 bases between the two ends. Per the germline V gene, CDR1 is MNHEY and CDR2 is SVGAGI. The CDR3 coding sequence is TGTGCCAGCAGTTCCAATGGCTACACCTTC. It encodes CASSSNGYTF.

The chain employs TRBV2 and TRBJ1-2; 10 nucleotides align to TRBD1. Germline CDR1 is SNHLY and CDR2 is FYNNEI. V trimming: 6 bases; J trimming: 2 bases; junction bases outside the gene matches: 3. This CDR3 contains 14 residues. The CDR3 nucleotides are TGTGCCAGCAGGGCGGGACAGGGGAACTATGGCTACACCTTC. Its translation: CASRAGQGNYGYTF.

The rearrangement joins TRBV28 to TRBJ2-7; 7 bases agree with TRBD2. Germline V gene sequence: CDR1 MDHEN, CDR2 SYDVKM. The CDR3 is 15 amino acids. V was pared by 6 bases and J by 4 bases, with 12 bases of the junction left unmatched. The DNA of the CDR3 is TGTGCCAGCAGCCCGACTAGCTCGGGGAGATACGAGCAGTACTTC. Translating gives CASSPTSSGRYEQYF.

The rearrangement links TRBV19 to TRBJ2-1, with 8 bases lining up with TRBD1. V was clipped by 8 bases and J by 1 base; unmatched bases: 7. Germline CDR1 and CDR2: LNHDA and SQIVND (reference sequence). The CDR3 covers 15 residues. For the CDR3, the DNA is TGTGCCAGTCGAAAAGGACAGGGTTCCTACAATGAGCAGTTCTTC. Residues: CASRKGQGSYNEQFF.

CDR3 region: CASSPTLGVAGPDTQYF. The CDR3 nucleotides are TGTGCCAGCTCACCCACTCTCGGTGTAGCGGGCCCAGATACGCAGTATTTT. This chain connects TRBV18 to TRBJ2-3; 7 nucleotides match TRBD2. The CDR3 totals 17 residues. V shed 3 bases and J 4 bases; nucleotides not matched to a gene: 13. Germline V lookup: CDR1 KGHSH, CDR2 LQKENI.

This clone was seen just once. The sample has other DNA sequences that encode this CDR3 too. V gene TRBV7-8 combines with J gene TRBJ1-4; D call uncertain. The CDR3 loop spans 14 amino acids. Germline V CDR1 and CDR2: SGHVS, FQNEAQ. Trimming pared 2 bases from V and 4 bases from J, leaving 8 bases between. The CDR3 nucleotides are TGTGCCAGCAGCTTAACGGGCCTTAATGAAAAACTGTTTTTT. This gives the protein CASSLTGLNEKLFF.

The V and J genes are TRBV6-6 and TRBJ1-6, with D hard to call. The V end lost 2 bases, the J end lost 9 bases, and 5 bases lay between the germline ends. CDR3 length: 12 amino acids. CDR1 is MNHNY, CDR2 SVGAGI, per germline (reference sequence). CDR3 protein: CASSYGSSPLHF. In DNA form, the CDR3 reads TGTGCCAGCAGTTACGGAAGTTCACCCCTCCACTTT.

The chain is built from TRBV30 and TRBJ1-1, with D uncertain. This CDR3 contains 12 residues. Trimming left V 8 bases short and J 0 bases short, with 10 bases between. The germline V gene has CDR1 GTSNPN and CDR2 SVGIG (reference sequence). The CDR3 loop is CAGRAMNTEAFF. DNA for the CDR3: TGTGCCGGTCGGGCCATGAACACTGAAGCTTTCTTT.

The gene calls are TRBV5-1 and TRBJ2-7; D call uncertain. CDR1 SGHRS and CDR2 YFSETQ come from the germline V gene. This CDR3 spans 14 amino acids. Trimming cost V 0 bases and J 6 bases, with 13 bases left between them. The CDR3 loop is CASSLEGFGSEQYF. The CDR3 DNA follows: TGCGCCAGCAGCTTGGAGGGTTTCGGATCCGAGCAGTACTTC.

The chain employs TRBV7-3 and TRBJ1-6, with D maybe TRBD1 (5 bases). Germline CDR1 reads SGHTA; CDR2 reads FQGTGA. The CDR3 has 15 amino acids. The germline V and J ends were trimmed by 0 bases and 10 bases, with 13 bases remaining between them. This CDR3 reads CASSLTSGIFSPLHF. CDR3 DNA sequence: TGTGCCAGCAGCTTAACTTCAGGGATTTTCTCACCCCTCCACTTT.

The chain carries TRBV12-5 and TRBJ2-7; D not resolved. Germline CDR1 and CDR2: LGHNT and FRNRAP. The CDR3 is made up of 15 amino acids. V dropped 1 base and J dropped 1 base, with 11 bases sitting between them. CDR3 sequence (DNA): TGTGCTAGTGGTTTGGAAGCAGGTCCGTCCTACGAGCAGTACTTC. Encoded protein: CASGLEAGPSYEQYF.

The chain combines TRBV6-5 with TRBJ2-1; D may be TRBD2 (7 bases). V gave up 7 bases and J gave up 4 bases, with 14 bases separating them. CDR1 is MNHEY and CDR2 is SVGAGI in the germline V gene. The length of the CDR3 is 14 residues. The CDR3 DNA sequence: TGTGCCAGCAAGAGGGGGGGCGTTTACAATGAGCAGTTCTTC. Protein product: CASKRGGVYNEQFF.

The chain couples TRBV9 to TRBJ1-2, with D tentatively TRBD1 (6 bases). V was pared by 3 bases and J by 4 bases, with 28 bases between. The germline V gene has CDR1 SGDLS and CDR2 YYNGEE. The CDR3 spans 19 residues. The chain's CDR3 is CASSARAEPTGPVGYGYTF. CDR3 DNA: TGTGCCAGCAGCGCCCGCGCGGAACCTACAGGGCCCGTTGGCTATGGCTACACCTTC.

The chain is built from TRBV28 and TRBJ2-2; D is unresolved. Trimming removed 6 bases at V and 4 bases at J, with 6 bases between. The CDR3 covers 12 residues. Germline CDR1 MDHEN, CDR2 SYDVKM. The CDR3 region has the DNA TGTGCCAGCAGGTACCTCACCGGGGAGCTGTTTTTT. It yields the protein CASRYLTGELFF.

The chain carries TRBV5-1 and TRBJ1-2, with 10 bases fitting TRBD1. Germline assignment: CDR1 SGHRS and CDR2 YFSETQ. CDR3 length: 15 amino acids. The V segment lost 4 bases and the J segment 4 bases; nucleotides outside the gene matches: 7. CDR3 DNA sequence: TGCGCCAGCAGCCTTCGACAGGGGGCGGTCTATGGCTACACCTTC. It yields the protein CASSLRQGAVYGYTF. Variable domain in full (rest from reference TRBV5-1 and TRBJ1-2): KAGVTQTPRYLIKTRGQQVTLSCSPISGHRSVSWYQQTPGQGLQFLFEYFSETQRNKGNFPGRFSGRQFSNSRSEMNVSTLELGDSALYLCASSLRQGAVYGYTFGSGTRLTVV.

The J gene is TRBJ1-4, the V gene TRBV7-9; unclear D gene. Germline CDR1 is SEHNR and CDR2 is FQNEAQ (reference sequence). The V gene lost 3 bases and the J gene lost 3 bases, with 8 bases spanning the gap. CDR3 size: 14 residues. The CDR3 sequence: CASSLALANEKLFF. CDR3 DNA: TGTGCCAGCAGCTTGGCGCTGGCTAATGAAAAACTGTTTTTT. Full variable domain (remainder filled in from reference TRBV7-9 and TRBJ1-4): DTGVSQNPRHKITKRGQNVTFRCDPISEHNRLYWYRQTLGQGPEFLTYFQNEAQLEKSRLLSDRFSAERPKGSFSTLEIQRTEQGDSAMYLCASSLALANEKLFFGSGTQLSVL.

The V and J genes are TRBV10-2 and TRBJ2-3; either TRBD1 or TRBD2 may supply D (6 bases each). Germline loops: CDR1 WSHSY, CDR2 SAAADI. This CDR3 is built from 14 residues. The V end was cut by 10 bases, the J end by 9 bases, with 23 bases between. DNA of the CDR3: TGCGCCATCGAAGCCCCGGGGGCCCCGGGAACGCAGTATTTT. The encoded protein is CAIEAPGAPGTQYF.

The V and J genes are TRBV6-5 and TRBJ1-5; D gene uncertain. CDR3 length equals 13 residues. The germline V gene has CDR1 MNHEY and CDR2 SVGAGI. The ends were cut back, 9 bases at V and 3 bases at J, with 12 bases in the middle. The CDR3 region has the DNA TGTGCCAGTAAAGAGCGGCTCAATCAGCCCCAGCATTTT. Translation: CASKERLNQPQHF.

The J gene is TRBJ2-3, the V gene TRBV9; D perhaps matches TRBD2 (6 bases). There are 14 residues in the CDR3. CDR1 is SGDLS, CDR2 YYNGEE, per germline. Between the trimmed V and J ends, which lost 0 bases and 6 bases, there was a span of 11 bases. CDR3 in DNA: TGTGCCAGCAGCGTAGACCAACGGGGGGATACGCAGTATTTT. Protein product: CASSVDQRGDTQYF.